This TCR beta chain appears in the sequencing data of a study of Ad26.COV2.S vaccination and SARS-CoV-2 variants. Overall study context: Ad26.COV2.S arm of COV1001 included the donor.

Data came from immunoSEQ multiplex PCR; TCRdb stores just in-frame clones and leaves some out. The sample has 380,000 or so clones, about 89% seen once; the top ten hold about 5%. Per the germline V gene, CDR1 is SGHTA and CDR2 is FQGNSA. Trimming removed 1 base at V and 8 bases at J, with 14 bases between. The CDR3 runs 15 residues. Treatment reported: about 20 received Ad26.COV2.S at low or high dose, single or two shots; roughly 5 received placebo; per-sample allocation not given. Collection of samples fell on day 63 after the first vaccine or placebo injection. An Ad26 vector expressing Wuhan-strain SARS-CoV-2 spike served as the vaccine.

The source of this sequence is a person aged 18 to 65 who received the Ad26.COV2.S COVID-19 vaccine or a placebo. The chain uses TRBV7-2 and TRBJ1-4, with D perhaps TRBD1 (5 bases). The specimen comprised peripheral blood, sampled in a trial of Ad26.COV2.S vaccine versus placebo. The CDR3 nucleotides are TGTGCCAGCAGCTTAGGTGGACAATCCGTAGAAAAACTGTTTTTT. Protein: CASSLGGQSVEKLFF.